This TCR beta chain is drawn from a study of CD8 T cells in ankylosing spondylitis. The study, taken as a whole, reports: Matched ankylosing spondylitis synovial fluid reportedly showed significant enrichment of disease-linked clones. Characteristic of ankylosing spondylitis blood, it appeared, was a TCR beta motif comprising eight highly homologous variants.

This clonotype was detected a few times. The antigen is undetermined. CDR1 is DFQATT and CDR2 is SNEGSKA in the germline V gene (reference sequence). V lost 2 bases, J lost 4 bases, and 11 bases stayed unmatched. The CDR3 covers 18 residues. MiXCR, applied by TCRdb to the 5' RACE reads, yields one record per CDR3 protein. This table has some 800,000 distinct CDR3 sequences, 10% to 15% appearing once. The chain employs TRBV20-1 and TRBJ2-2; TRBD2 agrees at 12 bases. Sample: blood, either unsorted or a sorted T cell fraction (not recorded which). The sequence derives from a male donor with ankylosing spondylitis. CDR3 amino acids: CSARLLAGGPGGTGELFF. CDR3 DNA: TGCAGTGCTAGATTGCTAGCGGGGGGGCCGGGTGGCACCGGGGAGCTGTTTTTT.